This T cell receptor beta chain is from a study of Ad26.COV2.S vaccination and SARS-CoV-2 variants. Using immunoSEQ multiplex PCR, the repertoire was profiled, and TCRdb retains in-frame clones only, with some absent. The sample yields 300,000 to 400,000 clones, approximately 86% seen once. Sample treatment: roughly 19 received Ad26.COV2.S at low or high dose, single or two shots; a few received placebo; per-sample allocation not given. After the first vaccine or placebo injection, samples were drawn on day 63. Cohort 1b enrolled adults aged 18-55 years in Boston. V lost 5 bases to trimming and J lost 3 bases; unmatched junction nucleotides: 3. This CDR3 has 14 residues. The germline CDR1 and CDR2 sequences are SGHVS and FQNEAQ.

V is TRBV7-8 and J is TRBJ2-2, with TRBD1 identical over 7 bases. The clonotype originates from a person aged 18 to 59 who received the Ad26.COV2.S COVID-19 vaccine or a placebo. The material sequenced was peripheral blood, taken in a trial of Ad26.COV2.S vaccine versus placebo. The CDR3 DNA sequence: TGTGCCAGCAGCGTCGACAGGGACACCGGGGAGCTGTTTTTT. Amino acid sequence: CASSVDRDTGELFF.